One and the same sample provided the 7 T cell receptor beta chains below, sequenced in a study of blood T cell repertoires in COVID-19. Repertoires were generated with immunoSEQ multiplex PCR, while TCRdb's copy carries only in-frame clones and drops some. The sample has some 310,000 clones; roughly 84% are singletons. Sample: peripheral blood. The source is a man between 50 and 59 years old with active or convalescent COVID-19.

This chain uses TRBV7-3 with TRBJ1-6; possible D gene TRBD1, 6 bases. The germline V gene has CDR1 SGHTA and CDR2 FQGTGA. The CDR3 has 15 amino acids. With 1 base removed from V and 10 bases from J, the gap between germline ends came to 14 bases. CDR3 amino acids: CASSLSGGSQSPLHF. The CDR3 DNA is TGTGCCAGCAGCTTAAGTGGGGGCAGCCAGTCACCCCTCCACTTT. Complete variable domain (other parts from reference TRBV7-3 and TRBJ1-6): GAGVSQTPSNKVTEKGKYVELRCDPISGHTALYWYRQSLGQGPEFLIYFQGTGAADDSGLPNDRFFAVRPEGSVSTLKIQRTERGDSAVYLCASSLSGGSQSPLHFGNGTRLTVT.

This clone was counted a single time. The chain joins TRBV30 to TRBJ2-7, with D perhaps TRBD1 (6 bases). Trimming took off 0 bases at V and 5 bases at J, with 26 bases between the two ends. There are 18 residues in the CDR3. The germline gives CDR1 GTSNPN, CDR2 SVGIG (reference sequence). CDR3 coding DNA: TGTGCCTGGAGTGTAAGGACGTGGGGTTGGCAGGGGAGTGACGAGCAGTACTTC. Translated, it gives CAWSVRTWGWQGSDEQYF.

The CDR3 region has the DNA TGTGCCAGCAGGGAGGGACAGCGGGATCAGCCCCAGCATTTT. The encoded protein is CASREGQRDQPQHF. This sequence joins TRBV6-5 and TRBJ1-5; 7 nucleotides match TRBD1. Germline CDR1 is MNHEY and CDR2 is SVGAGI. The CDR3 extends over 14 amino acids. V was pared by 6 bases and J by 5 bases, with 7 bases of the junction left unmatched.

This rearrangement joins TRBV7-8 to TRBJ1-1; no reliable D call. V lost 1 base and J 6 bases, leaving 12 bases between the germline ends. Germline values: CDR1 SGHVS, CDR2 FQNEAQ. The CDR3 length is 14 residues. The DNA for the CDR3 is TGTGCCAGCAGCTTAGTTTCGCAGTTGGCTGAAGCTTTCTTT. Translation gives CASSLVSQLAEAFF.

In DNA, the CDR3 is TGTGCCAGCAGCTTAATCTGGGACAGCGACGGCTACACCTTC. It is translated as CASSLIWDSDGYTF. The chain is built from TRBV7-2 and TRBJ1-2; 7 bases are a match to TRBD1. The CDR3 covers 14 residues. Per the germline V gene, CDR1 is SGHTA and CDR2 is FQGNSA. V shed 2 bases and J 8 bases; nucleotides not matched to a gene: 8.

The V and J genes are TRBV18 and TRBJ1-3; maybe TRBD1 (5 bases). The CDR3 length is 15 residues. The ends were cut back, 5 bases at V and 0 bases at J, with 11 bases in the middle. Germline V lookup: CDR1 KGHSH, CDR2 LQKENI. For the CDR3, the DNA is TGTGCCAGCTCAGGGGCTCCCGACTCTGGAAACACCATATATTTT. This codes for CASSGAPDSGNTIYF.

The rearrangement links TRBV2 to TRBJ1-5; TRBD1 aligns across 8 bases. With 3 bases clipped from V and 3 bases from J, the junction kept 1 base outside the gene matches. In germline, CDR1 is SNHLY, CDR2 FYNNEI. CDR3 length equals 14 residues. The CDR3 loop is CASSEGQVNQPQHF. DNA of the CDR3: TGTGCCAGCAGTGAGGGACAGGTCAATCAGCCCCAGCATTTT.